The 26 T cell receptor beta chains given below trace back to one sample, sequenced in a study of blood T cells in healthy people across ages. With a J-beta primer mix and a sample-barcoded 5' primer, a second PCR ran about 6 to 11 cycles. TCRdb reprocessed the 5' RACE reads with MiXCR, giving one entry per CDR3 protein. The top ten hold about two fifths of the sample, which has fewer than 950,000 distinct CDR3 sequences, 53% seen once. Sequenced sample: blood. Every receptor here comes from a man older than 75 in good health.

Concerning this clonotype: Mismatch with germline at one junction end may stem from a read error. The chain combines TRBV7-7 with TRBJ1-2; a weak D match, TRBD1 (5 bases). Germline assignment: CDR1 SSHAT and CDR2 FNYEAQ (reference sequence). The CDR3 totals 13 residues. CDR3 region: CASSPRQCFGYTF. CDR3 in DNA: TGTGCTAGCAGTCCACGACAGTGTTTTGGCTACACCTTC. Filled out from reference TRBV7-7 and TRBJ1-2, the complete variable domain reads GAGVSQSPRYKVTKRGQDVTLRCDPISSHATLYWYQQALGQGPEFLTYFNYEAQPDKSGLPSDRFSAERPEGSISTLTIQRTEQRDSAMYRCASSPRQCFGYTFGSGTRLTVV.

CDR3: CASSVYGYSAEGYTF. CDR3 DNA: TGTGCCAGCAGTGTGTACGGATATTCAGCGGAAGGCTACACCTTC. The V and J genes are TRBV2 and TRBJ1-2; no reliable D call. Trimming took off 4 bases at V and 8 bases at J, with 20 bases between the two ends. CDR1 is SNHLY, CDR2 FYNNEI, per germline. The CDR3 has 15 amino acids.

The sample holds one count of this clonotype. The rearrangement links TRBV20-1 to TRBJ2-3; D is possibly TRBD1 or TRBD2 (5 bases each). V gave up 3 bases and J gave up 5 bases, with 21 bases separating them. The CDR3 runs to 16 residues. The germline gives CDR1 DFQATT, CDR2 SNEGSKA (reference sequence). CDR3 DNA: TGCAGTGCTAGCGGTGCGCGAGGGGCCTCGGGAGATACGCAGTATTTT. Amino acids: CSASGARGASGDTQYF.

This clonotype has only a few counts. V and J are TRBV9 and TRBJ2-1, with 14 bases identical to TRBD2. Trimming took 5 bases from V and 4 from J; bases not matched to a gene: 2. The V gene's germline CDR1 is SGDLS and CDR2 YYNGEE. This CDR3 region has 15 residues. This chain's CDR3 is CASSRTSGRYNEQFF. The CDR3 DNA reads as TGTGCCAGCAGTCGGACTAGCGGGAGGTACAATGAGCAGTTCTTC.

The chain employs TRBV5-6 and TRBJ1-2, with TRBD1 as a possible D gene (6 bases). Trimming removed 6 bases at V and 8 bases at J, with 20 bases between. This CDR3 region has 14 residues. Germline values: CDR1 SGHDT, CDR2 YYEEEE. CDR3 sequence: CASILTGLLGGYTF. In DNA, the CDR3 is TGTGCCAGCATCCTGACAGGCCTCTTAGGGGGCTACACCTTC.

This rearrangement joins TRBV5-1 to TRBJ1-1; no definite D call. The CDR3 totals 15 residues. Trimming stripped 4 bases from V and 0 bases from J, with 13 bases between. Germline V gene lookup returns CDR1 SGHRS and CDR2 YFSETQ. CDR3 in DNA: TGCGCCAGCAGCCTAACCCGAGTTATGAACACTGAAGCTTTCTTT. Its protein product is CASSLTRVMNTEAFF. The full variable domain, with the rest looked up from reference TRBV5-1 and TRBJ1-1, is KAGVTQTPRYLIKTRGQQVTLSCSPISGHRSVSWYQQTPGQGLQFLFEYFSETQRNKGNFPGRFSGRQFSNSRSEMNVSTLELGDSALYLCASSLTRVMNTEAFFGQGTRLTVV.

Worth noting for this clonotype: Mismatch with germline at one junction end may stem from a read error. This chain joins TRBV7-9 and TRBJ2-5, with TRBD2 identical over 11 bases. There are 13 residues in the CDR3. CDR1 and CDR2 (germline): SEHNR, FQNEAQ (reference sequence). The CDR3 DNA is TGTGCAGCGGGACTAGCGGTTCAAGGGACCCAGTACTTC. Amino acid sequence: CAAGLAVQGTQYF.

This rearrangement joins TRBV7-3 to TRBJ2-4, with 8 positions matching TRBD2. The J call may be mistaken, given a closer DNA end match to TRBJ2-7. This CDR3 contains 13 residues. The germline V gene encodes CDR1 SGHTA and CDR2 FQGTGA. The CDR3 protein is CASSFSGTGEQYF. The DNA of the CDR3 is TGTGCCAGCAGCTTTAGCGGGACCGGCGAGCAGTACTTC.

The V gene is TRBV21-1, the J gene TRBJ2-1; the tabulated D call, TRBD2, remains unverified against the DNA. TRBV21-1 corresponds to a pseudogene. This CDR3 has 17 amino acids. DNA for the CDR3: TGTGCCAGCAGCAAAGGACGACTAGCGGGAGTCCCCAATGAGCAGTTCTTC. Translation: CASSKGRLAGVPNEQFF.

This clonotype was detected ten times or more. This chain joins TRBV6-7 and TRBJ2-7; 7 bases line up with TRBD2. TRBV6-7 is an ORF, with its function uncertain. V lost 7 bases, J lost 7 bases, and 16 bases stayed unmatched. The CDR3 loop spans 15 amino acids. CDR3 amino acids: CASKLPGGGPWEQYF. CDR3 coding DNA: TGTGCCAGCAAATTACCGGGGGGAGGACCTTGGGAGCAGTACTTC.

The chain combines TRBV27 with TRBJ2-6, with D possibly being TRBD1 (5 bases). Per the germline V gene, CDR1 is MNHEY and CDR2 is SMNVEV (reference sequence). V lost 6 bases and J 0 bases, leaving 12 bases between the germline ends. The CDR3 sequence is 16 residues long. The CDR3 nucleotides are TGTGCCAGCAGCCCAAACAGGCCCTCTGGGGCCAACGTCCTGACTTTC. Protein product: CASSPNRPSGANVLTF.

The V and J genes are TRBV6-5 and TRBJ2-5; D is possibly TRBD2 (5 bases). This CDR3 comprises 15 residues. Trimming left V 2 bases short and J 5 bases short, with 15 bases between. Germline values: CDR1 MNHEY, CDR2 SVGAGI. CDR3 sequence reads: CASSYAIVGGETQYF. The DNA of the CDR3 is TGTGCCAGCAGTTACGCGATAGTAGGCGGGGAGACCCAGTACTTC.

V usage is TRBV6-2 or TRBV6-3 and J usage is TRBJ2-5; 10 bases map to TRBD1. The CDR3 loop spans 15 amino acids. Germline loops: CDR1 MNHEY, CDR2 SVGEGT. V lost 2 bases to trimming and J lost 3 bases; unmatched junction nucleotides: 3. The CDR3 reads CASSYPGQGKETQYF. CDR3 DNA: TGTGCCAGCAGTTACCCGGGACAGGGGAAAGAGACCCAGTACTTC.

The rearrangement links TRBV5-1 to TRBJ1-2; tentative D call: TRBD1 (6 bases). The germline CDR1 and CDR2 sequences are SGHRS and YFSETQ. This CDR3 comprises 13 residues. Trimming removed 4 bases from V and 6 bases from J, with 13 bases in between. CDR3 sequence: CASSADRSDGYTF. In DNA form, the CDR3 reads TGCGCCAGCAGCGCAGACAGGTCGGATGGCTACACCTTC.

Here the CDR3 DNA reads TGTGCCAGCAGCTTGGGCCAGTATCAGCCCCAGCATTTT. This codes for CASSLGQYQPQHF. The chain joins TRBV7-9 to TRBJ1-5; D gene ambiguous. The V gene's germline CDR1 is SEHNR and CDR2 FQNEAQ (reference sequence). The CDR3 is 13 amino acids. V dropped 3 bases and J dropped 5 bases, with 8 bases sitting between them. The full variable domain, rest sourced from reference TRBV7-9 and TRBJ1-5, is DTGVSQNPRHKITKRGQNVTFRCDPISEHNRLYWYRQTLGQGPEFLTYFQNEAQLEKSRLLSDRFSAERPKGSFSTLEIQRTEQGDSAMYLCASSLGQYQPQHFGDGTRLSIL.

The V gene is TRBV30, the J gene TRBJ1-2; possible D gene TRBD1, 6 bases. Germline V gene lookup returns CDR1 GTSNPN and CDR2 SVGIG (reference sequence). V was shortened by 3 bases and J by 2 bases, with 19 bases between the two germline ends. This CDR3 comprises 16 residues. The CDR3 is CAWSAPGQRANYGYTF. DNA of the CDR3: TGTGCCTGGAGCGCCCCGGGACAAAGGGCCAACTATGGCTACACCTTC.

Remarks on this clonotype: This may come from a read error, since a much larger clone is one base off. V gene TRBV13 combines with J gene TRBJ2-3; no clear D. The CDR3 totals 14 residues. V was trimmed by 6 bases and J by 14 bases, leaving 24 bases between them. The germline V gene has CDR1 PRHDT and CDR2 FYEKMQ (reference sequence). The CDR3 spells CASSPRSEHRCAYF. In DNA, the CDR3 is TGTGCCAGCAGTCCCCGGAGTGAGCACAGATGCGCGTATTTT.

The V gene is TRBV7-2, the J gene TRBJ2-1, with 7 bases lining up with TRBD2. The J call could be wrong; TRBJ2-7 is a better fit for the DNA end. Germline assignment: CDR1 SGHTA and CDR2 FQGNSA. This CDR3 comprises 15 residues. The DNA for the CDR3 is TGTGCCAGCAGCCCTTTTGGCGCGGGGGTGTATGAGCAGTACTTC. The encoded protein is CASSPFGAGVYEQYF.

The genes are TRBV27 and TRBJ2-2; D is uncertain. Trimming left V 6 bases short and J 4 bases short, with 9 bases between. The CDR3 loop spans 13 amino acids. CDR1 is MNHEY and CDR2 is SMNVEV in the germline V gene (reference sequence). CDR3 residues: CASSLPTTGELFF. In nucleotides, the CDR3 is TGTGCCAGCAGCCTGCCCACCACCGGGGAGCTGTTTTTT.

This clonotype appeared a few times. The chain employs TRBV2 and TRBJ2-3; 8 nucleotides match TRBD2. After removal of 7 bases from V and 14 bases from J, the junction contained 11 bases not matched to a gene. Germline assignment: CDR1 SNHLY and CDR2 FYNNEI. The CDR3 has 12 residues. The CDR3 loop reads CASKTSVLTVYF. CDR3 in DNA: TGTGCCAGCAAGACTAGCGTGCTTACGGTGTATTTT.

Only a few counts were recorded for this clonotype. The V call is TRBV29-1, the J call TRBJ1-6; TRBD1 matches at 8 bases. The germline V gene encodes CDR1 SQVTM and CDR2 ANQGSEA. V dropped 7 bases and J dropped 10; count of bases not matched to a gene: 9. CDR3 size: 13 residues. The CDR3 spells CSAATGDGSPLHF. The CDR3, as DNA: TGCAGCGCCGCGACAGGGGACGGGTCACCCCTCCACTTT.

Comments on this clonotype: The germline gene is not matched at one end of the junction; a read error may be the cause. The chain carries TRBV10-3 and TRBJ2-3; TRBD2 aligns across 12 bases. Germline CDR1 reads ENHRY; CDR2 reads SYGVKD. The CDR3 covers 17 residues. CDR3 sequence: CAISEGLAGGPTDTQYF. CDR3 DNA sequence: TGTGCCATCAGTGAGGGGCTAGCGGGAGGGCCGACAGATACACAGTATTTT.

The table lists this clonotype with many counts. The chain's CDR3 is CATLGDYHETQYF. The CDR3 DNA reads as TGTGCCACCTTAGGGGACTATCACGAGACCCAGTACTTC. The chain has TRBV6-1 and TRBJ2-7, with TRBD2 matching 7 bases. The J call is doubtful: the DNA matches TRBJ2-5 better. This CDR3 comprises 13 residues. The germline V gene has CDR1 MNHNS and CDR2 SASEGT.

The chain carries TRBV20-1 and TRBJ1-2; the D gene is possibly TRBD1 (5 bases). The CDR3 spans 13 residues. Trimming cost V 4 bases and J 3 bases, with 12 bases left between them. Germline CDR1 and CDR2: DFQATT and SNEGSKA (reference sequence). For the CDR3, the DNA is TGCAGTGCTATCGTTGGGGGGTACTATGGCTACACCTTC. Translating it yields CSAIVGGYYGYTF.

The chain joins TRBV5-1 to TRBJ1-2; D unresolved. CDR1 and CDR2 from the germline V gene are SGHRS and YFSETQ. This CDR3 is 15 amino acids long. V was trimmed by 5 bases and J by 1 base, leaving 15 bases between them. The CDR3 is CASSSQSAVNYGYTF. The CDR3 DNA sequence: TGCGCCAGCAGTTCCCAGTCCGCGGTTAACTATGGCTACACCTTC. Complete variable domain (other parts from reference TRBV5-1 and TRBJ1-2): KAGVTQTPRYLIKTRGQQVTLSCSPISGHRSVSWYQQTPGQGLQFLFEYFSETQRNKGNFPGRFSGRQFSNSRSEMNVSTLELGDSALYLCASSSQSAVNYGYTFGSGTRLTVV.

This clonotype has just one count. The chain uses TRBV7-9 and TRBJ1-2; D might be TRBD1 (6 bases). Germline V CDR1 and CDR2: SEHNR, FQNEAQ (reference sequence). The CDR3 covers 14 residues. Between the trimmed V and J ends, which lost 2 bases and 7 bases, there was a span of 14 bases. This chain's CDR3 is CASSLLGAVSGYTF. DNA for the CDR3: TGTGCCAGCAGCTTATTGGGGGCTGTGAGTGGCTACACCTTC.